A single sample gave rise to the 21 T cell receptor beta chains below, sequenced in a study of beta chain features in type 1 diabetes. Expressed TCRB transcripts were sequenced because the entire RNA isolate underwent reverse transcription. Profiling relied on immunoSEQ multiplex PCR, and the TCRdb table lists in-frame clones only, not all of them. The repertoire includes approximately 170,000 clones, 63% of them detected once, and 0.08% to 0.09% sits in the top ten. Study-wide points: Moderate but significant shortening of TCRB CDR3s was recorded in all four CD4+ subsets from Type 1 diabetes patients.

Their antigens are not known. The sample was naive CD4+ T cells from blood. These receptors were obtained from a man younger than 40 with type 1 diabetes.

This clone is a singleton in its sample. The rearrangement uses TRBV30 and TRBJ1-5, with D hard to call. The CDR3 length is 15 residues. V was shortened by 2 bases and J by 3 bases, with 14 bases between the two germline ends. The germline V gene encodes CDR1 GTSNPN and CDR2 SVGIG (reference sequence). The CDR3 reads CAWSLSNPFNQPQHF. The CDR3 DNA sequence: TGTGCCTGGAGTTTAAGTAACCCCTTCAATCAGCCCCAGCATTTT.

The genes are TRBV10-3 and TRBJ2-3; no definite D call. The germline V gene encodes CDR1 ENHRY and CDR2 SYGVKD. V gave up 2 bases and J gave up 2 bases, with 5 bases separating them. The CDR3 consists of 13 residues. As DNA, the CDR3 is TGTGCCATCAGTGAGGGGCTCACAGATACGCAGTATTTT. Translating gives CAISEGLTDTQYF.

V usage is TRBV2 and J usage is TRBJ2-7; tentatively, D is TRBD2 (5 bases). This CDR3 region has 12 residues. The V end was cut by 9 bases, the J end by 5 bases, with 14 bases between. CDR1 and CDR2 from the germline V gene are SNHLY and FYNNEI. CDR3 amino acids: CARAQVRDEQYF. The CDR3 region has the DNA TGTGCCAGAGCTCAGGTGAGGGACGAGCAGTACTTC.

The chain uses TRBV9 and TRBJ1-6; a weak D match, TRBD1 (5 bases). Trimming left V 1 base short and J 8 bases short, with 10 bases between. From germline, CDR1 is SGDLS and CDR2 YYNGEE. This CDR3 spans 14 amino acids. The CDR3 DNA is TGTGCCAGCAGCGTACAGGGAGGGGATTCACCCCTCCACTTT. Translating it yields CASSVQGGDSPLHF. Filled out from reference TRBV9 and TRBJ1-6, the complete variable domain reads DSGVTQTPKHLITATGQRVTLRCSPRSGDLSVYWYQQSLDQGLQFLIQYYNGEERAKGNILERFSAQQFPDLHSELNLSSLELGDSALYFCASSVQGGDSPLHFGNGTRLTVT.

The rearrangement uses TRBV11-2 and TRBJ2-2; D call uncertain. Germline V lookup: CDR1 SGHAT, CDR2 FQNNGV. V was cut by 2 bases and J by 0 bases, with 4 bases left in between. The length of the CDR3 is 14 residues. In DNA form, the CDR3 reads TGTGCCAGCAGCTTAACGACGAACACCGGGGAGCTGTTTTTT. Translating gives CASSLTTNTGELFF.

This CDR3 reads CAWRLSQNEKLFF. CDR3 in DNA: TGTGCCTGGAGGCTTTCGCAAAATGAAAAACTGTTTTTT. V is TRBV30 and J is TRBJ1-4; D call uncertain. Per germline, CDR1 GTSNPN and CDR2 SVGIG (reference sequence). This CDR3 spans 13 amino acids. V shed 3 bases and J shed 5 bases, with 10 bases lying between them.

This sequence joins TRBV5-1 and TRBJ2-5; possibly TRBD1 for D (6 bases). CDR1 and CDR2 from the germline V gene are SGHRS and YFSETQ. This CDR3 region has 13 residues. V was shortened by 4 bases and J by 5 bases, with 12 bases between the two germline ends. CDR3 region: CASSQQGMETQYF. Written as DNA, the CDR3 is TGCGCCAGCAGCCAGCAGGGGATGGAGACCCAGTACTTC.

The rearrangement links TRBV29-1 to TRBJ2-3; no firm D call. CDR1 and CDR2 from the germline V gene are SQVTM and ANQGSEA. Between the trimmed V and J ends, which lost 4 bases and 2 bases, there was a span of 13 bases. This CDR3 comprises 14 residues. In DNA, the CDR3 is TGCAGCGTTGGTAGCTCCTCACTCACAGATACGCAGTATTTT. The encoded protein is CSVGSSSLTDTQYF.

The CDR3, as DNA: TGTGCCAGCAGTGAAAACGGGGGTGTAGACATTCAGTACTTC. This sequence encodes CASSENGGVDIQYF. The gene calls are TRBV2 and TRBJ2-4; possibly TRBD2 for D (6 bases). V lost 2 bases and J 8 bases, leaving 13 bases between the germline ends. Germline CDR1 SNHLY, CDR2 FYNNEI. There are 14 residues in the CDR3.

This chain uses TRBV12-5 with TRBJ2-3; the D gene is possibly TRBD1 (6 bases). From germline, CDR1 is LGHNT and CDR2 FRNRAP. V lost 6 bases and J lost 8, with 12 bases in between. The CDR3 has 12 amino acids. For the CDR3, the DNA is TGTGCTAGTGGAAACAGGGAAGGTACGCAGTATTTT. Translated, it gives CASGNREGTQYF.

The J gene is TRBJ2-5, the V gene TRBV28; D gene uncertain. V lost 3 bases and J 0 bases, leaving 5 bases between the germline ends. CDR3 length equals 13 residues. Germline V gene sequence: CDR1 MDHEN, CDR2 SYDVKM. The CDR3 DNA follows: TGTGCCAGCAGTTTCCAGTACCAAGAGACCCAGTACTTC. Amino acid sequence: CASSFQYQETQYF. Together with reference TRBV28 and TRBJ2-5, the CDR3 gives the full variable domain: DVKVTQSSRYLVKRTGEKVFLECVQDMDHENMFWYRQDPGLGLRLIYFSYDVKMKEKGDIPEGYSVSREKKERFSLILESASTNQTSMYLCASSFQYQETQYFGPGTRLLVL.

The CDR3 protein is CASSGTGVGFYEQYF. As DNA, the CDR3 is TGTGCCAGCAGCGGGACAGGGGTTGGGTTCTACGAGCAGTACTTC. The gene calls are TRBV7-6 and TRBJ2-7, with 10 bases that match TRBD1. With V trimmed by 5 bases and J by 3 bases, 7 bases remained unmatched. CDR1 SGHVS and CDR2 FNYEAQ come from the germline V gene. The length of the CDR3 is 15 residues.

A few counts support this clone. The rearrangement links TRBV29-1 to TRBJ2-1; TRBD2 might be the D (6 bases). The germline V gene has CDR1 SQVTM and CDR2 ANQGSEA. The CDR3 loop spans 12 amino acids. The germline V and J ends were trimmed by 7 bases and 4 bases, with 11 bases remaining between them. CDR3 region: CSGTRGYNEQFF. For the CDR3, the DNA is TGCAGCGGGACCCGGGGGTACAATGAGCAGTTCTTC.

This clone appeared once. V usage is TRBV7-9 and J usage is TRBJ2-1, with D maybe TRBD1 (5 bases). Per germline, CDR1 SEHNR and CDR2 FQNEAQ (reference sequence). This CDR3 is 14 amino acids long. The ends were cut back, 2 bases at V and 5 bases at J, with 10 bases in the middle. The CDR3 DNA sequence: TGTGCCAGCAGCTTATTGGCAGGGAACAATGAGCAGTTCTTC. Translation: CASSLLAGNNEQFF. Using reference TRBV7-9 and TRBJ2-1 for the parts outside the CDR3, the full variable domain is DTGVSQNPRHKITKRGQNVTFRCDPISEHNRLYWYRQTLGQGPEFLTYFQNEAQLEKSRLLSDRFSAERPKGSFSTLEIQRTEQGDSAMYLCASSLLAGNNEQFFGPGTRLTVL.

V is TRBV5-6 and J is TRBJ2-1; 13 bases line up with TRBD2. Per germline, CDR1 SGHDT and CDR2 YYEEEE. The CDR3 is made up of 16 amino acids. Trimming removed 4 bases from V and 7 bases from J; junction bases left unmatched: 8. As DNA, the CDR3 is TGTGCCAGCAGCATGACGGGACTAGCGGGGTGGAATGAGCAGTTCTTC. This gives the protein CASSMTGLAGWNEQFF.

The V call is TRBV7-2, the J call TRBJ2-7; D is uncertain. V lost 1 base and J lost 3, with 13 bases in between. CDR3 length: 15 amino acids. CDR1 and CDR2 (germline): SGHTA, FQGNSA. CDR3 bases: TGTGCCAGCAGCTTAGGGTCCATAGGGTACTACGAGCAGTACTTC. As protein: CASSLGSIGYYEQYF.

The rearrangement uses TRBV5-4 and TRBJ2-1, with D tentatively TRBD1 (6 bases). V lost 5 bases, J lost 4 bases, and 16 bases lay in between. The CDR3 sequence is 15 residues long. Per the germline V gene, CDR1 is SGHNT and CDR2 is YYREEE (reference sequence). This CDR3 is CASSSPGHKYNEQFF. CDR3 bases: TGTGCCAGCAGTTCTCCGGGACACAAATACAATGAGCAGTTCTTC.

This clone was detected only a few times. Here the CDR3 DNA reads TGTGCCACCCGTGGAGCCCGGGAGACCCAGTACTTC. Protein sequence: CATRGARETQYF. This sequence joins TRBV15 and TRBJ2-5, with D uncertain. The length of the CDR3 is 12 residues. CDR1 and CDR2 from the germline V gene are LNHNV and YYDKDF (reference sequence). Trimming took 8 bases from V and 5 from J, leaving 12 bases between them.

The chain links TRBV7-2 to TRBJ2-3, with D perhaps matching TRBD2 (5 bases). Germline CDR1 reads SGHTA; CDR2 reads FQGNSA. V gave up 5 bases and J gave up 1 base, with 13 bases separating them. This CDR3 comprises 15 residues. CDR3 region: CASSPRDGGTDTQYF. CDR3 in DNA: TGTGCCAGCAGCCCACGGGATGGCGGCACAGATACGCAGTATTTT. Based on the CDR3 plus reference TRBV7-2 and TRBJ2-3, the full variable domain is GAGVSQSPSNKVTEKGKDVELRCDPISGHTALYWYRQSLGQGLEFLIYFQGNSAPDKSGLPSDRFSAERTGGSVSTLTIQRTQQEDSAVYLCASSPRDGGTDTQYFGPGTRLTVL.

The genes are TRBV7-9 and TRBJ1-2; no firm D call. The CDR3 spans 13 residues. Trimming cost V 4 bases and J 5 bases, with 11 bases left between them. Germline V gene lookup returns CDR1 SEHNR and CDR2 FQNEAQ (reference sequence). The CDR3 reads CASSSHMFYGYTF. The CDR3 region has the DNA TGTGCCAGCAGCTCCCATATGTTTTATGGCTACACCTTC.

V gene TRBV13 combines with J gene TRBJ2-3; possible D gene TRBD1, 5 bases. The CDR3 covers 13 residues. CDR1 and CDR2 (germline): PRHDT, FYEKMQ (reference sequence). Deletions cut 6 bases from V and 3 bases from J, with 10 bases between. CDR3 DNA: TGTGCCAGCAGTCCCCCAGGGACAGATACGCAGTATTTT. Its protein is CASSPPGTDTQYF.